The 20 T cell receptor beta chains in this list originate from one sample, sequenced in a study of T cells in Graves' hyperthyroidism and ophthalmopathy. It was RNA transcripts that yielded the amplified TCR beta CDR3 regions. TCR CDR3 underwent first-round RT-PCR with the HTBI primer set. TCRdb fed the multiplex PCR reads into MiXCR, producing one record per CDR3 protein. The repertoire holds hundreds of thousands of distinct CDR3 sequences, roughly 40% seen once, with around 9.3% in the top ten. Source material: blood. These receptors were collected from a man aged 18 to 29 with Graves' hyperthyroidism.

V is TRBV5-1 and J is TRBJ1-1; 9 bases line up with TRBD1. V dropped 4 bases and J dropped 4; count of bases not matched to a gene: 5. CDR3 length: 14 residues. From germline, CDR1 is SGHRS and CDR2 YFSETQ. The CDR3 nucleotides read TGCGCCAGCAGCGCTGGGACAGGGCCCACTGAAGCTTTCTTT. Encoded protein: CASSAGTGPTEAFF.

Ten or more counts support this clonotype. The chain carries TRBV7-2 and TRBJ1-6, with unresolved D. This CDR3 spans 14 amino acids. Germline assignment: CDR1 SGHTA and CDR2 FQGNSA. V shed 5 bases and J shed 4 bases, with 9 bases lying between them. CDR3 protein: CASSLMTYNSPLHF. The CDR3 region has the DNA TGTGCCAGCAGCCTCATGACGTATAATTCACCCCTCCACTTT.

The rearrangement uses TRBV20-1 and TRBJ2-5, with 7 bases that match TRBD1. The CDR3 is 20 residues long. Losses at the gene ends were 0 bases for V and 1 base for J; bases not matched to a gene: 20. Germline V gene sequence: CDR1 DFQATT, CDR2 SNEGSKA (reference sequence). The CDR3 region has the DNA TGCAGTGCTAGAGATCTCCGGGACAGCATTACAAAGGGGATCCAAGAGACCCAGTACTTC. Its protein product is CSARDLRDSITKGIQETQYF.

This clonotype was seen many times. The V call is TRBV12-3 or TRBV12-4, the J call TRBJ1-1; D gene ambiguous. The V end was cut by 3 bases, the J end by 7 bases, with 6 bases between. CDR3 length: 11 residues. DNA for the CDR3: TGTGCCAGCAGTTTCGGCTATGAAGCTTTCTTT. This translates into CASSFGYEAFF.

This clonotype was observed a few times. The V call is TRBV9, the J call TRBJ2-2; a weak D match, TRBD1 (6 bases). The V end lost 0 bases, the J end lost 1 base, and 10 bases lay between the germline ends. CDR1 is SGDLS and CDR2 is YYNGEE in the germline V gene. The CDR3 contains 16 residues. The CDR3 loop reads CASSVGTAVNTGELFF. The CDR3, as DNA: TGTGCCAGCAGCGTAGGGACAGCGGTGAACACCGGGGAGCTGTTTTTT.

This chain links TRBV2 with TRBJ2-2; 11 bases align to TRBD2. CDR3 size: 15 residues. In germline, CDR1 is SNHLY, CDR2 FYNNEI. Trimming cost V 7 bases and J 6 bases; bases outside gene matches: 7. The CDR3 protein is CASILGLAVAGELFF. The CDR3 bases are TGTGCCAGCATCCTGGGACTAGCGGTGGCCGGGGAGCTGTTTTTT.

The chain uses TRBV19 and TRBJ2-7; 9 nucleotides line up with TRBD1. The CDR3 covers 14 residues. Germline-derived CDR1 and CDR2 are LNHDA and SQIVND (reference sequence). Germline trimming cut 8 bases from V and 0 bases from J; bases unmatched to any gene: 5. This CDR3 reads CASRGQGPSYEQYF. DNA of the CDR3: TGTGCCAGTCGCGGACAGGGGCCCTCCTACGAGCAGTACTTC.

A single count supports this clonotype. Here the CDR3 reads CSLAELNTEAFF. CDR3 sequence (DNA): TGCAGCTTGGCCGAGTTGAACACTGAAGCTTTCTTT. The chain carries TRBV29-1 and TRBJ1-1; D is undetermined. From germline, CDR1 is SQVTM and CDR2 ANQGSEA. The ends were cut back, 8 bases at V and 0 bases at J, with 10 bases in the middle. The CDR3 is 12 residues long.

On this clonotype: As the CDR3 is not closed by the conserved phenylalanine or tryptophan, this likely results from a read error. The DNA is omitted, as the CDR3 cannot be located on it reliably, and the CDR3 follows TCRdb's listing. CDR3 amino acids: CASSVTSGGALPTY. This sequence joins TRBV7-8 and TRBJ2-5; TRBD1 reflects the table's D call only, with no check against the DNA. CDR1 is SGHVS and CDR2 is FQNEAQ in the germline V gene. Inclusive of both ends, the CDR3 amounts to 14 amino acids.

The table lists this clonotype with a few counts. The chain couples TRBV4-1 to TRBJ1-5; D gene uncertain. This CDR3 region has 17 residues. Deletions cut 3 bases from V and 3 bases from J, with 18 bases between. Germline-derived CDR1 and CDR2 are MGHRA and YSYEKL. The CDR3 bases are TGCGCCAGCAGCCAGGGCACAGAACTGCTGGTCAATCAGCCCCAGCATTTT. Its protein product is CASSQGTELLVNQPQHF.

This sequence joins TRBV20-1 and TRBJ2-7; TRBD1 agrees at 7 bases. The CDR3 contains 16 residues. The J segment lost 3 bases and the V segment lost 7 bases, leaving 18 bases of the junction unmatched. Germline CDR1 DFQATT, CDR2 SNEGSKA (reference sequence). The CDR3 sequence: CSGALDSGQWDYEQYF. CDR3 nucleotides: TGCAGTGGGGCCCTAGACTCGGGACAGTGGGACTACGAGCAGTACTTC.

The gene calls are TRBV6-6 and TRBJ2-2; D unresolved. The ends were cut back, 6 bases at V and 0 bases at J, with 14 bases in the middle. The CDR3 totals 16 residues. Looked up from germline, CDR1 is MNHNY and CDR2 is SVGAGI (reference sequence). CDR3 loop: CASRISGPSNTGELFF. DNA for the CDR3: TGTGCCAGCAGGATCAGTGGACCCTCGAACACCGGGGAGCTGTTTTTT.

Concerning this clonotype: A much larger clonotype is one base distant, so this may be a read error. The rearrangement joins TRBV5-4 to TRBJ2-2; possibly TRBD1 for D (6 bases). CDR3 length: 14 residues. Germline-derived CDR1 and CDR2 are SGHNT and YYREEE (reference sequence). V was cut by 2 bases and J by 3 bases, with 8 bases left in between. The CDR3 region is CASSFPGDTGELFF. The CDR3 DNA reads TGTGCCAGCAGCTTCCCAGGGGACACCGGGGAGCTGTTTTTT.

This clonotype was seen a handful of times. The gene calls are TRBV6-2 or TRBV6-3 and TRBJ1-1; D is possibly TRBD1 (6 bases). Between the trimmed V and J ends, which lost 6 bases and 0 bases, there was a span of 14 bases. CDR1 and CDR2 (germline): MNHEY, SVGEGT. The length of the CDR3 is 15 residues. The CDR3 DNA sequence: TGTGCCAGCAGGATGGACAGTTTCATGAACACTGAAGCTTTCTTT. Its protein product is CASRMDSFMNTEAFF.

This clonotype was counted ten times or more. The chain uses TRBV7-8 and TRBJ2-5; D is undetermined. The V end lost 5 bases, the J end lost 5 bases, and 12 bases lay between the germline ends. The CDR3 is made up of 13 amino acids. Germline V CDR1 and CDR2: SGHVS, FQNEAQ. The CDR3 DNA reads TGTGCCAGCAGCCCGAGACCCCGGGAGACCCAGTACTTC. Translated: CASSPRPRETQYF.

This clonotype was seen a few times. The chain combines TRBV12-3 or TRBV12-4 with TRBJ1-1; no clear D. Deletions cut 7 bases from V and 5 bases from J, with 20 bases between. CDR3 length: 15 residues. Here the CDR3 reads CASTPSQGFWTEAFF. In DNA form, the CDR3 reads TGTGCCAGCACTCCTTCACAAGGCTTCTGGACTGAAGCTTTCTTT.

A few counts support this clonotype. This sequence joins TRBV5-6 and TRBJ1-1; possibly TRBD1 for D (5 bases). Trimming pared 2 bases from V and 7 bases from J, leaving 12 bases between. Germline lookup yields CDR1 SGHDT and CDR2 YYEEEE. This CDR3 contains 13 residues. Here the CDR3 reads CASSLTGTGEAFF. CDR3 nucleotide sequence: TGTGCCAGCAGCTTAACAGGAACAGGTGAAGCTTTCTTT.

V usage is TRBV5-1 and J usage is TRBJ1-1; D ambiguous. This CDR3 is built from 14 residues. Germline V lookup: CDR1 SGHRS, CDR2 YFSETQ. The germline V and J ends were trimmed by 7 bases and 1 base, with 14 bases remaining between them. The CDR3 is CASGTWGRNTEAFF. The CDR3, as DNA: TGCGCCAGCGGCACGTGGGGTCGGAACACTGAAGCTTTCTTT.

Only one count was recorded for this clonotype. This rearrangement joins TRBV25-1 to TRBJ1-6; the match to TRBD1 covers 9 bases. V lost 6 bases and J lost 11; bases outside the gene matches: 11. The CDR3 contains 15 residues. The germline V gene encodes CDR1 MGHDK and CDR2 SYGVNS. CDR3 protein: CASSLTGGGTTPLHF. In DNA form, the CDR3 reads TGTGCCAGCAGCCTGACAGGGGGTGGAACGACACCCCTCCACTTT.

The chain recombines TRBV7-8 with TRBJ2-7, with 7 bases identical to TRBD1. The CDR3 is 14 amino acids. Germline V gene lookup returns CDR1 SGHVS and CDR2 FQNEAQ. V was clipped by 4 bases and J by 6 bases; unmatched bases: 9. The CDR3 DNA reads TGTGCCAGCAGCTCGAGGACAGGCCACGGCGAGCAGTACTTC. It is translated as CASSSRTGHGEQYF. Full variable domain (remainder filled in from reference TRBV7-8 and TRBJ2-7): GAGVSQSPRYKVAKRGQDVALRCDPISGHVSLFWYQQALGQGPEFLTYFQNEAQLDKSGLPSDRFFAERPEGSVSTLKIQRTQQEDSAVYLCASSSRTGHGEQYFGPGTRLTVT.